Listed below are T cell receptor beta chains from one sample, sequenced in a study of blood T cell repertoires in COVID-19. The data were produced by immunoSEQ multiplex PCR, yet TCRdb's version contains in-frame clones alone and is incomplete. The sample lists roughly 97,000 clones, about 89% occurring once. Input material: peripheral blood. The receptors here all came from a human donor in a cohort sampled during active COVID-19. Both conserved end residues are part of each CDR3. A D gene is named only where the DNA matches it firmly. Size is omitted from some rows. Given values are once, few, many or a class for expanded clones.

>TRBJ1-2|TRBV27|.|.
TGTGCCAGCAGTCGAGCAGGGCCCTATGGCTACACCTTC
CASSRAGPYGYTF
>TRBJ2-5|TRBV7-9|TRBD2|.
TGTGCCAGCAGCCCTGGGGGGGGAGAGACCCAGTACTTC
CASSPGGGETQYF
>TRBJ2-7|TRBV6-6|.|.
TGTGCCAGCAGTCGAACCTCAGGGGGGACCTACGAGCAGTACTTC
CASSRTSGGTYEQYF
>TRBJ1-1|TRBV28|TRBD1|.
TGTGCCAGCAGTATTGGACAGGGTTTGGTGCGGGCTTTCTTT
CASSIGQGLVRAFF
>TRBJ2-3|TRBV11-2|TRBD2|.
TGTGCCAGCAGCTCCCAGGAGACTAGCTCAGATACGCAGTATTTT
CASSSQETSSDTQYF
>TRBJ1-5|TRBV19|TRBD1|.
TGTGCCAGTAACTACAGGGGGCAGAGAAGCAATCAGCCCCAGCATTTT
CASNYRGQRSNQPQHF
>TRBJ1-4|TRBV28|.|.
TGTGCCAGCAGTCCCAGACAGAGCCTGAATGAAAAACTGTTTTTT
CASSPRQSLNEKLFF
>TRBJ1-5|TRBV19|.|.
TGTGCCAGTAACCGCGCAGGGACATATCAGCCCCAGCATTTT
CASNRAGTYQPQHF
>TRBJ2-1|TRBV28|.|.
TGTGCCAGCAGTTTATGGAGTAGTCTTCTTTACAATGAGCAGTTCTTC
CASSLWSSLLYNEQFF
>TRBJ2-7|TRBV19|TRBD2|.
TGTGCCAGTAGATCTGATTGCGGGAGGAGAAAAGAGTACGAGCAGTACTTC
CASRSDCGRRKEYEQYF
>TRBJ1-1|TRBV28|.|few
TGTGCCAGCAGCTTCTCAACAGTCCGTCGGGGCACTGAAGCTTTCTTT
CASSFSTVRRGTEAFF
>TRBJ2-5|TRBV7-6|.|.
TGTGCCAGCAGCTTAAATTACCAGGGTCGGTTACAAGAGACCCAGTACTTC
CASSLNYQGRLQETQYF
>TRBJ1-1|TRBV4-1|.|once
TGCGCCAGCAGTTCAGGGCTGCCCACTGAAGCTTTCTTT
CASSSGLPTEAFF
>TRBJ2-1|TRBV5-1|TRBD1|.
TGCGCCAGCAGCTCCACCCGGGACAGGGTCAATGAGCAGTTCTTC
CASSSTRDRVNEQFF
>TRBJ1-2|TRBV6-5|TRBD1|.
TGTGCCAGCAGTTACATGACAGGGGGCAGTGGCTACACCTTC
CASSYMTGGSGYTF
>TRBJ1-1|TRBV9|.|.
TGTGCCAGCAGCGCCTCAGGAAGCACTGAAGCTTTCTTT
CASSASGSTEAFF
>TRBJ2-7|TRBV2|TRBD1|.
TGTGCCAGCAGTGAGGGGACAGGGAACGAGCAGTACTTC
CASSEGTGNEQYF
>TRBJ2-5|TRBV5-1|TRBD1|.
TGCGCCAGCAGCCGAACCCGGACAGGGGGCCTAGAGACCCAGTACTTC
CASSRTRTGGLETQYF
>TRBJ1-1|TRBV19|.|.
TGTGCCTCCGGTCGAGCAGGCACTGAAGCTTTCTTT
CASGRAGTEAFF
>TRBJ2-2|TRBV7-6|TRBD2|once
TGTGCCAGCAGCCTGAGGACTAGCGGGAGGGTTGCGAACACCGGGGAGCTGTTTTTT
CASSLRTSGRVANTGELFF
>TRBJ2-6|TRBV27|.|.
TGTGCCAGCAGTTTAGGGGGCCCAAGCTCTGGGGCCAACGTCCTGACTTTC
CASSLGGPSSGANVLTF
>TRBJ2-7|TRBV5-4|TRBD2|.
TGTGCCAGCAGCTTCGAGTCGGGGGGGACGTACGAGCAGTACTTC
CASSFESGGTYEQYF
>TRBJ2-3|TRBV9|TRBD2|.
TGTGCCAGCACGGGGCGGGGGGGCACAGATACGCAGTATTTT
CASTGRGGTDTQYF
>TRBJ1-2|TRBV7-3|TRBD1|once
TGTGCCAGCAGCGTACCGGGACAGGCCTACCTTCGTGGCTACACCTTC
CASSVPGQAYLRGYTF
>TRBJ2-5|TRBV5-6|TRBD2|.
TGTGCCAGCAGCCCAATCGCGGGAGTATTAGAGACCCAGTACTTC
CASSPIAGVLETQYF
>TRBJ1-1|TRBV12-3/TRBV12-4|.|.
TGTGCCAGCAGTTTGCTCACTAACACTGAAGCTTTCTTT
CASSLLTNTEAFF
>TRBJ2-3|TRBV6-5|TRBD2|.
TGTGCCAGCCGGCTAGCGGGGGGGCGAGATACGCAGTATTTT
CASRLAGGRDTQYF
>TRBJ2-2|TRBV2|.|.
TGTGCCAGCAGGGGGGCCATCGGAACCGGGGAGCTGTTTTTT
CASRGAIGTGELFF
>TRBJ1-1|TRBV6-4|.|.
TGTGCCAGCAGTGACGAGGATACCAGTGAAGCTTTCTTT
CASSDEDTSEAFF
>TRBJ2-1|TRBV3-1/TRBV3-2|TRBD2|.
TGTGCCAGCAGCCTAAACGAGCGGGAGAGATACTACAATGAGCAGTTCTTC
CASSLNERERYYNEQFF
>TRBJ2-1|TRBV28|TRBD1|.
TGTGCCAGCAGTTTTAGACAGGGGGGCGATGAGCAGTTCTTC
CASSFRQGGDEQFF
>TRBJ2-3|TRBV5-6|.|.
TGTGCCAGCAGCTCGGGGGGCCCAGGGGTTGGCACAGATACGCAGTATTTT
CASSSGGPGVGTDTQYF
>TRBJ1-6|TRBV28|.|.
TGTGCCAGCAGTTTATTACGCATGAGCTCCTATAATTCACCCCTCCACTTT
CASSLLRMSSYNSPLHF
>TRBJ2-1|TRBV2|TRBD2|.
TGTGCCAGCAGTCAAAGAGCGGGAGTTAAGTTCTTC
CASSQRAGVKFF
>TRBJ1-2|TRBV3-1/TRBV3-2|.|.
TGTGCCAGCAGCCACGGAAGTAGCCAGCCCTATGGCTACACCTTC
CASSHGSSQPYGYTF
>TRBJ2-1|TRBV14|.|.
TGTGCCAGCAGCCTCAGCCGGAGCGAGAGCTCCTACAATGAGCAGTTCTTC
CASSLSRSESSYNEQFF
>TRBJ2-7|TRBV28|.|.
TGTGCCAGCAGTCAGGGGTCGGTCTACGAGCAGTACTTC
CASSQGSVYEQYF
>TRBJ1-1|TRBV3-1/TRBV3-2|.|.
TGTGCCAGCAGCCGGACGGAGGGTACCGAAGCTTTCTTT
CASSRTEGTEAFF
>TRBJ1-5|TRBV28|.|.
TGTGCCAGCAGTTTGAGGGCAGGCAATCAGCCCCAGCATTTT
CASSLRAGNQPQHF
>TRBJ2-2|TRBV11-3|.|.
TGTGCCAGCAGCTTAGAGACAATGAACACCGGGGAGCTGTTTTTT
CASSLETMNTGELFF
>TRBJ1-5|TRBV28|.|.
TGTGCCAGCAGTTTAGTGGCTCAGCCCCAGCATTTT
CASSLVAQPQHF
>TRBJ1-1|TRBV4-1|TRBD1|.
TGCGCCAGCAGCCAGGACAGGGGAGTGGAAGCTTTCTTT
CASSQDRGVEAFF
>TRBJ2-7|TRBV5-5|.|.
TGTGCCAGCAGCTTGAGGGGAAGGTTCTACGAGCAGTACTTC
CASSLRGRFYEQYF
>TRBJ2-6|TRBV5-1|.|.
TGCGCCAGCAGAGAGCAGTTGGCAGCGGGGGCCAACGTCCTGACTTTC
CASREQLAAGANVLTF
>TRBJ2-3|TRBV7-2|TRBD1|.
TGTGCCAGCAGCCCCAGGACAGGCTACACAGATACGCAGTATTTT
CASSPRTGYTDTQYF
>TRBJ2-5|TRBV4-1|TRBD1|.
TGCGCCAGCAGCCCTCCAGGGGGCCGAGAGACCCAGTACTTC
CASSPPGGRETQYF
>TRBJ1-6|TRBV19|.|.
TGTGCCAGTAGTATTAACGACATCCGCACCCTCCACTTT
CASSINDIRTLHF
>TRBJ2-7|TRBV19|.|many
TGTGCCAGCCTGAAACTAGACGCCTACGAGCAGTACTTC
CASLKLDAYEQYF
>TRBJ1-1|TRBV7-8|.|once
TGTGCCAGCAGCCGAGGGCGCGGGAACACTGAAGCTTTCTTT
CASSRGRGNTEAFF
>TRBJ2-5|TRBV29-1|TRBD2|.
TGCAGCGTTGTTATAGGCGGGGGAGTACGAGAGACCCAGTACTTC
CSVVIGGGVRETQYF
>TRBJ1-6|TRBV11-3|TRBD1|.
TGTGCCAGCAGCTTCACAGGGGCTAGTTCACCCCTCCACTTT
CASSFTGASSPLHF
>TRBJ1-2|TRBV5-1|.|.
TGCGCCAGCAGCTTGGAGGACACCTATGGCTACACCTTC
CASSLEDTYGYTF
>TRBJ2-5|TRBV10-1|.|.
TGCGCCAGTAGCGGCTATAGGGAGACCCAGTACTTC
CASSGYRETQYF
>TRBJ2-3|TRBV5-1|TRBD2|.
TGCGCCAGCAGCATTAGCGGGGCGGAGAGCACAGATACGCAGTATTTT
CASSISGAESTDTQYF
>TRBJ1-2|TRBV6-2/TRBV6-3|.|.
TGTGCCAGCAGTTATGGTGTCAGGGACTTATCCGGATATGGCTACACCTTC
CASSYGVRDLSGYGYTF
>TRBJ2-7|TRBV4-1|TRBD1|.
TGCGCCAGCACCCAAGTTAGTCCTCTAGGGGGCATCGACGAGCAGTACTTC
CASTQVSPLGGIDEQYF